This record looks at one T cell receptor (beta chain) sequence and its context. Its antigen is unidentified. Repertoires were generated with immunoSEQ multiplex PCR, while TCRdb's copy carries only in-frame clones and drops some. This sample has 43,000 or so clones, with approximately 80% found just once. The data originate from a study of OX40 agonist ivuxolimab in advanced cancers. Study-level information: Recorded diagnoses for dose-escalation patients were hepatocellular carcinoma, melanoma, renal cell or head and neck cancer. A partial response was reached by three patients: one with hepatocellular carcinoma and two with cutaneous melanoma. Among those enrolled, mean age was around 55 years (range about 23 to 90) and about 79% were male.

This CDR3 has 17 residues. CDR1 is KGHSH, CDR2 LQKENI, per germline. The germline V and J ends were trimmed by 3 bases and 0 bases, with 17 bases remaining between them. Regarding the study as a whole: Antigen specificity was not determined for the expanded peripheral T cells.

This chain connects TRBV18 to TRBJ1-1, with D tentatively TRBD1 (5 bases). The origin of this receptor is an adult with an advanced solid tumor such as melanoma, head and neck, liver or kidney cancer. The sequencing here drew on CD4+ or CD8+ T cells sorted from blood, taken in a trial of the OX40 agonist ivuxolimab. The CDR3 bases are TGTGCCAGCTCACCGTATAGGTTGTCAGGGATGAACACTGAAGCTTTCTTT. This codes for CASSPYRLSGMNTEAFF.